Below are 9 T cell receptor beta chains sequenced from a single sample in a study of spatial heterogeneity in lung cancer. The time point here: sample taken at primary tumor resection. The sequenced material consisted of unsorted whole RNA from tumor, nontumor lung or frozen PBMC. TCRdb fed the 5' RACE reads into MiXCR, producing one record per CDR3 protein. This table holds some 39,000 distinct CDR3 sequences, approximately 7% found once. The sequencing used PBMCs, collected at surgery. These TCRs come from a female donor with early-stage non-small cell lung cancer.

The rearrangement uses TRBV19 and TRBJ1-2, with TRBD1 identical over 9 bases. The length of the CDR3 is 15 residues. Trimming took 9 bases from V and 6 from J; bases not matched to a gene: 14. Germline V gives CDR1 LNHDA, CDR2 SQIVND (reference sequence). The DNA of the CDR3 is TGTGCCAGCGCGAAAACTGGACAGGGGATCAATGGCTACACCTTC. Protein sequence: CASAKTGQGINGYTF. The full variable domain, its missing parts supplied by reference TRBV19 and TRBJ1-2, is DGGITQSPKYLFRKEGQNVTLSCEQNLNHDAMYWYRQDPGQGLRLIYYSQIVNDFQKGDIAEGYSVSREKKESFPLTVTSAQKNPTAFYLCASAKTGQGINGYTFGSGTRLTVV.

This clonotype was counted ten times or more. This chain links TRBV7-9 with TRBJ2-1, with TRBD2 matching over 11 bases. Germline CDR1 reads SEHNR; CDR2 reads FQNEAQ (reference sequence). This CDR3 is built from 15 residues. V lost 5 bases to trimming and J lost 4 bases; unmatched junction nucleotides: 4. The CDR3 DNA sequence: TGTGCCAGCAGCGTACGGACTAGCGGGTACAATGAGCAGTTCTTC. Amino acids: CASSVRTSGYNEQFF.

The table lists this clonotype with many counts. The V gene is TRBV5-1, the J gene TRBJ2-1; 12 bases line up with TRBD2. The CDR3 sequence is 16 residues long. Germline V gene sequence: CDR1 SGHRS, CDR2 YFSETQ. V lost 3 bases to trimming and J lost 7 bases; unmatched junction nucleotides: 8. Here the CDR3 reads CASSSLAGGRLNEQFF. The CDR3 nucleotides read TGCGCCAGCAGCTCTCTAGCGGGGGGGCGTCTAAATGAGCAGTTCTTC.

There are many counts of this clonotype. V usage is TRBV6-1 and J usage is TRBJ2-7, with D perhaps being TRBD1 or TRBD2 (5 bases each). The germline gives CDR1 MNHNS, CDR2 SASEGT. The CDR3 is 15 amino acids. V was pared by 2 bases and J by 7 bases, with 18 bases between. CDR3 nucleotide sequence: TGTGCCAGCAGTGAACGGGGAGACAGTCTGGGGGAGCAGTACTTC. Translated, it gives CASSERGDSLGEQYF.

This clonotype has ten or more counts. The rearrangement links TRBV6-5 to TRBJ1-1; 7 bases match TRBD1. Germline loops: CDR1 MNHEY, CDR2 SVGAGI. V shed 6 bases, J shed 0 bases, and the junction held 10 bases outside the gene matches. This CDR3 spans 16 amino acids. The CDR3 DNA follows: TGTGCCAGCAGCACTGACAGGGTCCTGGTGAACACTGAAGCTTTCTTT. This sequence encodes CASSTDRVLVNTEAFF.

This clonotype was observed a few times. The chain joins TRBV4-2 to TRBJ2-7; no reliable D call. Germline CDR1 is LGHNA and CDR2 is YNFKEQ. V lost 7 bases, J lost 2 bases, and 18 bases lay in between. The CDR3 contains 15 residues. The DNA of the CDR3 is TGTGCCAGCACCCCCAGTAGGCACACCACCTACGAGCAGTACTTC. It translates to CASTPSRHTTYEQYF.

Worth noting for this clonotype: A much larger clone differs by one base, so this may be a read error. The conserved closing phenylalanine or tryptophan is absent in this CDR3, likely reflecting a read error. The chain carries TRBV5-6 and TRBJ2-5, with 12 bases identical to TRBD2. Germline values: CDR1 SGHDT, CDR2 YYEEEE. The CDR3 consists of 15 residues. V shed 1 base, J shed 2 bases, and the junction held 0 bases outside the gene matches. In nucleotides, the CDR3 is TGTGCCAGCAGCTTGACTAGCGGGGGGCAAGAGACCCAGTACCTC. It translates to CASSLTSGGQETQYL.

There are many counts of this clonotype. V and J are TRBV12-3 or TRBV12-4 and TRBJ2-4, with a tentative D call TRBD2 (6 bases). The CDR3 extends over 13 amino acids. V was clipped by 10 bases and J by 8 bases, with 18 bases between them. The CDR3 DNA reads TGTGCCATCACTTTCTCGGGGGTAGACATTCAGTACTTC. This gives the protein CAITFSGVDIQYF.

This rearrangement joins TRBV19 to TRBJ1-5, with D unclear. Germline lookup yields CDR1 LNHDA and CDR2 SQIVND (reference sequence). The CDR3 covers 16 residues. With 6 bases removed from V and 9 bases from J, the gap between germline ends came to 24 bases. The CDR3 coding sequence is TGTGCCAGTAGGGTCCCCGCCCCCGGCGTCTTTAGGCCCCAGCATTTT. Translating gives CASRVPAPGVFRPQHF.